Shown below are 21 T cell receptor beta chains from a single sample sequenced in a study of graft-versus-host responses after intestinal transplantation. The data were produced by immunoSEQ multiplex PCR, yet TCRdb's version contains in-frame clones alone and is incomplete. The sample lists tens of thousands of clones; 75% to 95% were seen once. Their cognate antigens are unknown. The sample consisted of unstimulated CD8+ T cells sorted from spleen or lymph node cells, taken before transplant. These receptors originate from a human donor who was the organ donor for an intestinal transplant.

CDR3 amino acids: CASSFHQVTGELFF. Here the CDR3 DNA reads TGTGCCAGCAGTTTTCACCAGGTGACCGGGGAGCTGTTTTTT. The chain recombines TRBV6-5 with TRBJ2-2; D is undetermined. CDR3 length: 14 amino acids. V dropped 4 bases and J dropped 5 bases, with 11 bases sitting between them. Germline values: CDR1 MNHEY, CDR2 SVGAGI.

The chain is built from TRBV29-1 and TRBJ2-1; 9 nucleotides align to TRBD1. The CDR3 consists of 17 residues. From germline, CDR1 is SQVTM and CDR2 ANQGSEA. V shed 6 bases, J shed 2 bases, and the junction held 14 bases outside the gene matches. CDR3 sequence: CSVRTGALVWPYNEQFF. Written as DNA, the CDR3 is TGCAGCGTACGGACAGGGGCCTTAGTATGGCCCTACAATGAGCAGTTCTTC.

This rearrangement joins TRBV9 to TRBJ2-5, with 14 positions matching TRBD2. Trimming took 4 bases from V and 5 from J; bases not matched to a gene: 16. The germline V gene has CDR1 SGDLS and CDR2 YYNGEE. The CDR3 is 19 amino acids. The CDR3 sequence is CASSSQGLAGEIPDETQYF. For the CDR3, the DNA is TGTGCCAGCAGCTCCCAGGGACTAGCGGGAGAAATCCCTGATGAGACCCAGTACTTC.

The CDR3 region has the DNA TGCGCCAGCAACCCTGGACCCGACGTCCACGGGCAGTACTTC. This translates into CASNPGPDVHGQYF. The J gene is TRBJ2-7, the V gene TRBV4-1; D gene ambiguous. The V and J ends lost 7 bases and 9 bases respectively, with 22 bases between them. CDR3 length: 14 amino acids. Germline V gene sequence: CDR1 MGHRA, CDR2 YSYEKL.

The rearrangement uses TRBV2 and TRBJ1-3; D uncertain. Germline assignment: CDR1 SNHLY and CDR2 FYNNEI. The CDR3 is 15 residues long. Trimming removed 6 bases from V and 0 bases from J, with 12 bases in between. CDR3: CASRAERSSGNTIYF. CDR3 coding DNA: TGTGCCAGCAGGGCAGAAAGGAGCTCTGGAAACACCATATATTTT.

CDR3 loop: CASSIGGINEQFF. As DNA, the CDR3 is TGTGCCAGTAGTATCGGAGGGATCAATGAGCAGTTCTTC. The chain uses TRBV19 and TRBJ2-1; weak D call: TRBD2 (6 bases). CDR3 length: 13 amino acids. In germline, CDR1 is LNHDA, CDR2 SQIVND (reference sequence). V dropped 3 bases and J dropped 6 bases, with 9 bases sitting between them.

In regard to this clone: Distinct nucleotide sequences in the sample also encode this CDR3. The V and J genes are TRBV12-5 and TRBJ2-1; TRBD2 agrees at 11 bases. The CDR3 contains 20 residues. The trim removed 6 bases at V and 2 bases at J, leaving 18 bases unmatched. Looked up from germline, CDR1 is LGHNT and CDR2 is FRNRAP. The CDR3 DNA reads TGTGCTAGTGGCCTGGAGGTGGGACTAGCGGTCACAACCGCCTACAATGAGCAGTTCTTC. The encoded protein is CASGLEVGLAVTTAYNEQFF.

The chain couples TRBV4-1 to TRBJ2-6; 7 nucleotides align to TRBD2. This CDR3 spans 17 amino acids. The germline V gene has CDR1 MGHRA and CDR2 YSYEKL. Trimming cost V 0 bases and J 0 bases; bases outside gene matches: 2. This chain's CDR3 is CASSQEGGDSGANVLTF. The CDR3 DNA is TGCGCCAGCAGCCAAGAGGGGGGGGACTCTGGGGCCAACGTCCTGACTTTC.

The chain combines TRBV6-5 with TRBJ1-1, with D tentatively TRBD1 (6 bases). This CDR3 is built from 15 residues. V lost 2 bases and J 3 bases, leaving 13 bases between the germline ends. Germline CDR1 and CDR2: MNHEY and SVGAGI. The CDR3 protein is CASSYLPGAYTEAFF. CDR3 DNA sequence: TGTGCCAGCAGTTACCTTCCAGGGGCGTACACTGAAGCTTTCTTT.

The CDR3 spells CSGEGVPGELFF. For the CDR3, the DNA is TGCAGCGGGGAGGGGGTACCCGGGGAGCTGTTTTTT. This chain joins TRBV29-1 and TRBJ2-2, with D possibly being TRBD2 (7 bases). Trimming cost V 7 bases and J 6 bases, with 12 bases left between them. This CDR3 comprises 12 residues. Germline CDR1 is SQVTM and CDR2 is ANQGSEA.

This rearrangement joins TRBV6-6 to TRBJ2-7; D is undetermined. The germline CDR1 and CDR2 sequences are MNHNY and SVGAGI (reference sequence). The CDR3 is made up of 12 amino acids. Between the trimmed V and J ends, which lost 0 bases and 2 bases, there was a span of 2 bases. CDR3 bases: TGTGCCAGCAGTTACTCACCCTACGAGCAGTACTTC. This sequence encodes CASSYSPYEQYF.

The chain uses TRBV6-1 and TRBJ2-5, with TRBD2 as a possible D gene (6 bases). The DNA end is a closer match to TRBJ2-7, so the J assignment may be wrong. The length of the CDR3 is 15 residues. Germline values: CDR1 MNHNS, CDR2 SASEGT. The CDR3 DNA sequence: TGTGCCAGCAGTGAAGCGGCTAGCGCGTCCTACGAGCAGTACTTC. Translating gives CASSEAASASYEQYF.

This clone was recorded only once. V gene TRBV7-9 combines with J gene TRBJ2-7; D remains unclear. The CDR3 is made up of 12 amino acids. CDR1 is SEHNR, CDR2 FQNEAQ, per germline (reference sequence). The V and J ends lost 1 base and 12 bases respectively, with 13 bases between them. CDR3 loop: CASSLGVKTLYF. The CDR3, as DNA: TGTGCCAGCAGCTTAGGAGTCAAAACATTGTACTTC.

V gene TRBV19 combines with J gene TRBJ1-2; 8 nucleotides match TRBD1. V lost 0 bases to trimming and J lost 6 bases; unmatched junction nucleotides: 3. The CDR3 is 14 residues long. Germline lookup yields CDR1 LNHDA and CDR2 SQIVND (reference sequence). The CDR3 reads CASSIDGRGHGYTF. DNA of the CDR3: TGTGCCAGTAGTATAGATGGCAGGGGGCATGGCTACACCTTC.

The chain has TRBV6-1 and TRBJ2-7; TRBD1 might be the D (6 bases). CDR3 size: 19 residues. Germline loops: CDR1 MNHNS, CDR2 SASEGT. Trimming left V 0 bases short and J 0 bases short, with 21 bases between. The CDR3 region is CASSEANPLHGQHSYEQYF. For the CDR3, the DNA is TGTGCCAGCAGTGAAGCGAACCCGCTACATGGACAGCACTCCTACGAGCAGTACTTC.

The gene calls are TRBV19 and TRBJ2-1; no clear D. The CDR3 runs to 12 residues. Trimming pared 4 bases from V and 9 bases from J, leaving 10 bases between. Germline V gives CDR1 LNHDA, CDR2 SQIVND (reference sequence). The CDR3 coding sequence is TGTGCCAGTAGTAGTTACTCTCTTGAGCAGTTCTTC. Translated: CASSSYSLEQFF.

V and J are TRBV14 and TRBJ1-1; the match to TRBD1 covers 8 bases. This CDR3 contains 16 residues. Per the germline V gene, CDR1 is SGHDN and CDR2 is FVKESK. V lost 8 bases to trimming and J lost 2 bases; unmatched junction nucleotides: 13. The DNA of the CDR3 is TGTGCCAGCCGGAAACAGGGGGAACCTGCAAACACTGAAGCTTTCTTT. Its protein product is CASRKQGEPANTEAFF.

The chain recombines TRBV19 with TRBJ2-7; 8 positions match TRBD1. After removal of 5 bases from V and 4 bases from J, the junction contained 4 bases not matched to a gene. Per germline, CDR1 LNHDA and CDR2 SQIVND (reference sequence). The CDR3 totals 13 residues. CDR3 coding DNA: TGTGCCAGTAGTTTGCAGGGGGCTTACGAGCAGTACTTC. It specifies CASSLQGAYEQYF.

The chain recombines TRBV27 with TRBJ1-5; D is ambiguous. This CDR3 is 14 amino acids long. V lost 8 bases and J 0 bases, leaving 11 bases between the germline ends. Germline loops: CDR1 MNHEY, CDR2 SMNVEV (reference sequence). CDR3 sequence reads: CASPREISNQPQHF. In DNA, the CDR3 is TGTGCCAGCCCCCGAGAGATTAGCAATCAGCCCCAGCATTTT.

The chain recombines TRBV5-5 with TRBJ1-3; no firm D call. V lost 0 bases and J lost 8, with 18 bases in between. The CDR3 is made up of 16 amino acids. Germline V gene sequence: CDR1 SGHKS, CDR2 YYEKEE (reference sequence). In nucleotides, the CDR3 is TGTGCCAGCAGCTTGGGAATGGCTGGAGGATTAGACACCATATATTTT. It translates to CASSLGMAGGLDTIYF.

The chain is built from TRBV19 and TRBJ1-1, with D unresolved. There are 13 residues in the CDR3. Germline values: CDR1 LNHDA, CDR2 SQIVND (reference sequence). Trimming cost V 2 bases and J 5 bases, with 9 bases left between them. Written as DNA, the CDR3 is TGTGCCAGTAGTATAAGGGCTGGGACTGAAGCTTTCTTT. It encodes CASSIRAGTEAFF.